This T cell receptor beta chain comes out of a study of cytomegalovirus exposure and HLA in healthy donors. Overall study results and limits: A list of 164 TCR beta chains associated with cytomegalovirus was given.

Germline CDR1 is SGDLS and CDR2 is YYNGEE. The CDR3 is 17 amino acids. Trimming shortened V by 0 bases and J by 5 bases, and 20 bases separated the two germline ends. Amplification used 60 Vbeta primers and 13 Jbeta primers. Data came from immunoSEQ multiplex PCR; TCRdb stores just in-frame clones and leaves some out. The sample yields approximately 110,000 clones, about two thirds seen once. As for this clone: Its antigen remains unknown.

The clonotype originates from a man aged 60 to 75 in good health and CMV-seropositive. The chain couples TRBV9 to TRBJ1-2; maybe TRBD1 (6 bases). The sequenced sample consisted of PBMCs. The CDR3 here is CASSVGRGTPAPYGYTF. The CDR3 nucleotides read TGTGCCAGCAGCGTAGGAAGGGGGACACCCGCGCCATATGGCTACACCTTC.